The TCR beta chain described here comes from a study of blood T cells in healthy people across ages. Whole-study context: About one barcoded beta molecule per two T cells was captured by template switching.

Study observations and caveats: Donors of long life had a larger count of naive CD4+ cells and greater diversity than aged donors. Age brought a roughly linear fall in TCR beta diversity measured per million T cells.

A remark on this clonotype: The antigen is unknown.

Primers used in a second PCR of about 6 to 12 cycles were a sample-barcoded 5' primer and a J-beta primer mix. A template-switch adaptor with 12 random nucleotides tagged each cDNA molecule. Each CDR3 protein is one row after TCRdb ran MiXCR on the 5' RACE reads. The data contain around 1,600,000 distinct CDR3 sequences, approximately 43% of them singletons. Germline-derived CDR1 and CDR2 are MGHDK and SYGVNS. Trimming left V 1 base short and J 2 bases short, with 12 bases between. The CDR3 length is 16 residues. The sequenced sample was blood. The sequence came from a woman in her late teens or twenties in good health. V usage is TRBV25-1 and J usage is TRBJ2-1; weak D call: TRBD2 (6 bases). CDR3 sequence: CASSESASAAYNEQFF. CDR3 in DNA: TGTGCCAGCAGTGAATCCGCTAGCGCAGCCTACAATGAGCAGTTCTTC.